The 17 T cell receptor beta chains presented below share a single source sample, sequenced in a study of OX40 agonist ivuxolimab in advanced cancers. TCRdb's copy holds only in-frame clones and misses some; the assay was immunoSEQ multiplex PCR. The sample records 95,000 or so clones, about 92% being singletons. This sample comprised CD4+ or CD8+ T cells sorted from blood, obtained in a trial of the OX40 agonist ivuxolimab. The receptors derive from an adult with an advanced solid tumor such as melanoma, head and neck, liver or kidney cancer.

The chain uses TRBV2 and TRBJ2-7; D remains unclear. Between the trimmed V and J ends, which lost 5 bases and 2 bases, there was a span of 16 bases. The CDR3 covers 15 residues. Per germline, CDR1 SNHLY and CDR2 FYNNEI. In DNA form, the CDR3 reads TGTGCCAGCAGTTCCGGGCCAACACCACCCTACGAGCAGTACTTC. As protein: CASSSGPTPPYEQYF.

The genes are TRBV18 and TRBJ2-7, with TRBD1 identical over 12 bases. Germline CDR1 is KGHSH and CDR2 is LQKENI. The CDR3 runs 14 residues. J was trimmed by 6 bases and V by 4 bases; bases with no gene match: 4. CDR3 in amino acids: CASSRPGQGAEQYF. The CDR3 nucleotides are TGTGCCAGCTCACGTCCGGGACAGGGGGCCGAGCAGTACTTC.

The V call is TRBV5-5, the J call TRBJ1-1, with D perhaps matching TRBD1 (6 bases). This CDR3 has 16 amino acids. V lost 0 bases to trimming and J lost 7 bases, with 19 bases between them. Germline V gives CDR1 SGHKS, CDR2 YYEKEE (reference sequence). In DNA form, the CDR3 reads TGTGCCAGCAGCTTGGTACAGGGACGAGCAGATTTTGAAGCTTTCTTT. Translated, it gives CASSLVQGRADFEAFF.

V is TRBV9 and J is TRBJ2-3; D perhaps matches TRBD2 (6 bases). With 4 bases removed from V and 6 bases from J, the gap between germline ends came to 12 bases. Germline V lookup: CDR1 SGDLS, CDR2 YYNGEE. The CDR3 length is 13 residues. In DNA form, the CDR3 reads TGTGCCAGCAGCCTCCTAACTAGCGATACGCAGTATTTT. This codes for CASSLLTSDTQYF.

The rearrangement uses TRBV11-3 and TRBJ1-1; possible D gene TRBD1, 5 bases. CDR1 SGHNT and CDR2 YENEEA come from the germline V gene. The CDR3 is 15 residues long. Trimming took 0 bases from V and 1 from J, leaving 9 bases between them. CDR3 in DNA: TGTGCCAGCAGCTTAGAGTCGGGGGGGAACACTGAAGCTTTCTTT. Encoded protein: CASSLESGGNTEAFF.

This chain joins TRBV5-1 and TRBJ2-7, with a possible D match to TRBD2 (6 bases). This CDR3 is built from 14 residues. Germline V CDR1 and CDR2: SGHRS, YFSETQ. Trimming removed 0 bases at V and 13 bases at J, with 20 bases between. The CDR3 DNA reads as TGCGCCAGCAGCTTGGGGGGGGACTCCGAACTCCCATACTTC. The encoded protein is CASSLGGDSELPYF. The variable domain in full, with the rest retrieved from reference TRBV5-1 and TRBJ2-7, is KAGVTQTPRYLIKTRGQQVTLSCSPISGHRSVSWYQQTPGQGLQFLFEYFSETQRNKGNFPGRFSGRQFSNSRSEMNVSTLELGDSALYLCASSLGGDSELPYFGPGTRLTVT.

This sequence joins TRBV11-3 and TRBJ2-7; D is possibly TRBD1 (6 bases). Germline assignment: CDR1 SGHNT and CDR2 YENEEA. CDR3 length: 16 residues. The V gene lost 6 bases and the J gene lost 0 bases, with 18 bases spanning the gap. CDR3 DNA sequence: TGTGCCAGCAGGACATCCCGGGACACAATCTCCTACGAGCAGTACTTC. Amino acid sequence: CASRTSRDTISYEQYF. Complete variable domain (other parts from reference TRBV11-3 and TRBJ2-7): EAGVVQSPRYKIIEKKQPVAFWCNPISGHNTLYWYLQNLGQGPELLIRYENEEAVDDSQLPKDRFSAERLKGVDSTLKIQPAELGDSAVYLCASRTSRDTISYEQYFGPGTRLTVT.

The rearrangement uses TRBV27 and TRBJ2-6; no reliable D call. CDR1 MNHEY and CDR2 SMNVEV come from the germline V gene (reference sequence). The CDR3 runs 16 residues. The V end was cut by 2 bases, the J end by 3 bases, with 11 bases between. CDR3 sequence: CASSLIRVGGANVLTF. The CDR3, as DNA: TGTGCCAGCAGTTTAATTCGGGTAGGTGGGGCCAACGTCCTGACTTTC.

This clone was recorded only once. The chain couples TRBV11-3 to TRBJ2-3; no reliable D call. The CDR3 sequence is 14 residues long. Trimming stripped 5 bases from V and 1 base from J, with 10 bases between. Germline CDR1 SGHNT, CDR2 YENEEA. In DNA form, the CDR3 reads TGTGCCAGCAGCCCATCTTACGGCACAGATACGCAGTATTTT. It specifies CASSPSYGTDTQYF.

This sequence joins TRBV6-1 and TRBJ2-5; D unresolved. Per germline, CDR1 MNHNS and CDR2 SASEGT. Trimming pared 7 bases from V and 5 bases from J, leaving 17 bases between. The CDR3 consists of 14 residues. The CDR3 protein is CASTPQPNGETQYF. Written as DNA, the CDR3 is TGTGCCAGCACCCCTCAACCGAACGGGGAGACCCAGTACTTC.

Here the CDR3 reads CASSLVGGLDEKLFF. CDR3 bases: TGCGCCAGCAGCTTGGTGGGGGGGCTGGATGAAAAACTGTTTTTT. V and J are TRBV5-1 and TRBJ1-4; tentatively, D is TRBD1 (6 bases). This CDR3 spans 15 amino acids. V gave up 0 bases and J gave up 6 bases, with 12 bases separating them. In germline, CDR1 is SGHRS, CDR2 YFSETQ.

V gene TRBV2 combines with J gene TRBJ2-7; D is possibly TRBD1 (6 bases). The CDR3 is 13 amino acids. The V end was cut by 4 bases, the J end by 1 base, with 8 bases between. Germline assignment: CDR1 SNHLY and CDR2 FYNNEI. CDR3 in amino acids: CASSGTVSYEQYF. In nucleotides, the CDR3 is TGTGCCAGCAGTGGGACAGTATCCTACGAGCAGTACTTC.

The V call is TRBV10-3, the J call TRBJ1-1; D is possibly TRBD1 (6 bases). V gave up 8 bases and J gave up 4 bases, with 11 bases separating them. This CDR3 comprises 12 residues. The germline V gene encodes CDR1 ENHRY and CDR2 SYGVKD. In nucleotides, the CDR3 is TGTGCCATCGGGGGCAGGGTCACTGAAGCTTTCTTT. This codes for CAIGGRVTEAFF.

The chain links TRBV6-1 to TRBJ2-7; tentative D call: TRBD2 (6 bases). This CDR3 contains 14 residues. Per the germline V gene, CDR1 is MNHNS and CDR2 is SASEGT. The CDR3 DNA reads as TGTACTAGTCATGGGCTCGCAGGGAGGTACGAGCAGTACTTC. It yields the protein CTSHGLAGRYEQYF.

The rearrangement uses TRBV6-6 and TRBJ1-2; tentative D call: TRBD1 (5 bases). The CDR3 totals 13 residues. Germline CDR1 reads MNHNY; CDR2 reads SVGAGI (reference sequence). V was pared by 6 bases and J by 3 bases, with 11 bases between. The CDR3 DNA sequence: TGTGCCAGCAGGACGGGCAGGGACTATGGCTACACCTTC. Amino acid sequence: CASRTGRDYGYTF.

The CDR3, as DNA: TGTGCCAGCAGTGGGGGTCCTTGGGGCACTGAAGCTTTCTTT. Translated: CASSGGPWGTEAFF. The chain carries TRBV2 and TRBJ1-1; D gene unclear. CDR1 SNHLY and CDR2 FYNNEI come from the germline V gene. V dropped 4 bases and J dropped 4 bases, with 13 bases sitting between them. The CDR3 extends over 14 amino acids.

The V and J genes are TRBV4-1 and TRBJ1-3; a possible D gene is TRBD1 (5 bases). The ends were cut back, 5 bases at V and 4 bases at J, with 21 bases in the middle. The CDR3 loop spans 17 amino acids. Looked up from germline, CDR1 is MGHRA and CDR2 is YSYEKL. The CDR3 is CASSFSGGETQGNTIYF. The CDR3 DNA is TGCGCCAGCAGCTTCTCCGGGGGAGAGACTCAAGGAAACACCATATATTTT.